This T cell receptor (beta chain) appears in the sequencing data of a study of blood T cell repertoires in COVID-19. Study overall: Material from acute and convalescent COVID-19 was sourced from the United States, Italy and Spain.

In the source study's methods: Estimation of nucleated cell counts relied on the amplification of reference gene primers. The assay was immunoSEQ multiplex PCR, and TCRdb's table has in-frame clones only and misses some. That table gives V, J and clone size, and the DNA gave D and trimming. The data hold 250,000 to 300,000 clones, with 89% observed a single time. The specimen was peripheral blood. This sequence was found in a man aged 50 or older with acute or convalescent COVID-19.

The CDR3 loop is CAISDNRGASYEQYF. CDR3 coding DNA: TGTGCCATCAGTGACAACAGGGGGGCCTCCTACGAGCAGTACTTC. The chain joins TRBV10-3 to TRBJ2-7, with TRBD1 matching 8 bases. The J segment lost 0 bases and the V segment lost 3 bases, leaving 4 bases of the junction unmatched. In germline, CDR1 is ENHRY, CDR2 SYGVKD. This CDR3 comprises 15 residues.